This TCR beta chain was identified in a study of cytomegalovirus exposure and HLA in healthy donors. The CDR3 is 13 residues long. V dropped 4 bases and J dropped 5; count of bases not matched to a gene: 4. The V gene's germline CDR1 is MNHNY and CDR2 SVGAGI (reference sequence). The PCR had 60 Vbeta and 13 Jbeta primers. Clones were sequenced by immunoSEQ multiplex PCR, and TCRdb holds only the in-frame ones, with some missing. Among around 200,000 clones listed, 84% were seen once. A few counts support this clone. Antigen unknown. Points from the study as a whole: The investigators catalogued 164 TCR beta chains as cytomegalovirus-associated. The authors reported that TCR beta sequences could predict HLA-A and HLA-B alleles. These predictions were accurate for most subjects in the first cohort. Relative to equally common others, HLA-associated TCR beta chains showed greater clonal expansion in a later analysis.

The gene calls are TRBV6-6 and TRBJ1-1, with 7 positions matching TRBD1. The sequence derives from a girl aged 2-10 years in good health and CMV-seropositive. Source material: PBMCs. CDR3: CASSSGGGTEAFF. The CDR3 bases are TGTGCCAGCAGTTCAGGGGGTGGGACTGAAGCTTTCTTT.